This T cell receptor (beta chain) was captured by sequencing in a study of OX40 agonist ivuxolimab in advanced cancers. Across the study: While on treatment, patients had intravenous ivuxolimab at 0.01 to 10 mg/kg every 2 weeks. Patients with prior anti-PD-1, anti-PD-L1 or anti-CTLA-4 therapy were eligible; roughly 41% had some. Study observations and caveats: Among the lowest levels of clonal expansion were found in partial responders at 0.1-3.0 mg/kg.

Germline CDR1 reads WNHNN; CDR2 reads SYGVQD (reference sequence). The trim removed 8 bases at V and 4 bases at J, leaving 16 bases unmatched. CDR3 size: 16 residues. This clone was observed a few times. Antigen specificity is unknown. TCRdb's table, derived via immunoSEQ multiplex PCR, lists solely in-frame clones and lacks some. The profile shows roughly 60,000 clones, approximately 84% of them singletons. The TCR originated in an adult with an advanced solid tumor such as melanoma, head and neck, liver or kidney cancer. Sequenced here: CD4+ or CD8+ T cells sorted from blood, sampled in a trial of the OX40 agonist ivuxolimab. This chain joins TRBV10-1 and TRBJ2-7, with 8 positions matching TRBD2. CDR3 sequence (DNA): TGCGCCAGCCCCTTGAGAGAGCGGGAGTTAACTTACGAGCAGTACTTC. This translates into CASPLRERELTYEQYF.